In this sample, the clone carrying this TCR beta chain turned up a few times. These data originate in a study of blood T cell repertoires in COVID-19. About the study: COVID-19 samples collected from the United States, Italy and Spain covered acute and convalescent phases. The cDNA or gDNA used as material had been derived from T cells, B-cell-depleted T cells, or PBMCs.

Per the original methods: Researchers report that nucleated cell counts were estimated from reference gene primer amplification. Method: immunoSEQ multiplex PCR; TCRdb's copy keeps in-frame clones and lacks some. V, J and clone size are those of that table, while D and trimming were read from the DNA. The repertoire consists of 70,000 or so clones, with around 91% occurring once and the leading ten covering 7.5% to 9%. Unmatched junction bases numbered 2, after V lost 3 bases and J lost 6 bases. The germline V gene has CDR1 LGHDT and CDR2 YNNKEL (reference sequence). The CDR3 runs 13 residues. Sequencing used peripheral blood. This receptor was taken from a human donor in a cohort sampled during active COVID-19. J is TRBJ1-2 and V is TRBV3-1 (or the pseudogene TRBV3-2), with 9 positions matching TRBD1. The CDR3 bases are TGTGCCAGCAGCCATCGGACAGGGGATGGCTACACCTTC. This gives the protein CASSHRTGDGYTF.